This TCR beta chain was obtained from a study of T cell responses to AZD1222 COVID-19 vaccine. Trimming pared 2 bases from V and 4 bases from J, leaving 17 bases between. CDR1 is LNHDA, CDR2 SQIVND, per germline (reference sequence). This CDR3 has 17 residues. This table comes from immunoSEQ multiplex PCR, and its TCRdb copy is limited to in-frame clones, with some not included. The data hold some 86,000 clones, with approximately 90% observed a single time. A word on this clone: The antigen is unknown.

Study-wide results and limits: Researchers report vaccine-associated CD4 TCRs spanning spike, with dominance at 160-218 and 743-854. Donors skewed white British and female; clonal diversity was possibly underestimated. It was only 6 or 7 AZD1222 recipients who were seropositive at baseline. A rise in Spike-specific TCR breadth and depth followed two AZD1222 doses.

The TCR was taken from an adult who received the AZD1222 COVID-19 vaccine. The V call is TRBV19, the J call TRBJ1-4; D not certain. Sequenced material: peripheral blood, taken 28 days after the second AZD1222 dose. CDR3 loop: CASSIMGITPGNEKLFF. As DNA, the CDR3 is TGTGCCAGTAGTATAATGGGGATTACTCCGGGTAATGAAAAACTGTTTTTT.